This TCR beta chain emerged from a study of shared clonotypes between healthy human individuals. Overall study: Two women and a few men aged 18 to 49 served as donors.

As defined, naive CD8 cells were CD45RO-negative and positively selected for CCR7, with terminally differentiated effector memory CD45RA+ cells excluded. Donation came from healthy HIV-negative adults that had no recent acute infections or vaccinations. CDR1 is SGHTA and CDR2 is FQGTGA in the germline V gene. The V gene lost 5 bases and the J gene lost 3 bases, with 17 bases spanning the gap. The CDR3 spans 16 residues. It was at deep level that the assay was run. Method: immunoSEQ multiplex PCR; TCRdb's copy keeps in-frame clones and lacks some. The sample includes about 2.2 million clones, 93% seen only once; the top ten take more than 1.5%.

The genes are TRBV7-3 and TRBJ2-1; D uncertain. The origin of this receptor is a man aged 18 to 29 in good health. Some clones in this sample may be carry-over from other donors' samples. The sequenced material came from naive CD8+ T cells from PBMCs. The CDR3 loop is CASSPRWGSGYNEQFF. CDR3 in DNA: TGTGCCAGCAGCCCAAGGTGGGGATCGGGCTACAATGAGCAGTTCTTC.